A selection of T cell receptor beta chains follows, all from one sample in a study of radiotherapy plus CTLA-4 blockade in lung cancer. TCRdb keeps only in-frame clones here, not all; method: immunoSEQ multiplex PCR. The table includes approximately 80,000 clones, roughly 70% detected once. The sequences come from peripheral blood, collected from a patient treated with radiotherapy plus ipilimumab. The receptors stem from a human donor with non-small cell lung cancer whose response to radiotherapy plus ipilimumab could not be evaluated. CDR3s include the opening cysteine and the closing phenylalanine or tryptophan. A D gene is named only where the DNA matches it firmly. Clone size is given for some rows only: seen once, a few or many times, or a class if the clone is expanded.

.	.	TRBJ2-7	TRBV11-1	CASSTTMEQYF	TGTGCCAGCAGCACGACTATGGAGCAGTACTTC
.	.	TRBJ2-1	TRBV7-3	CASSLRAATTHRNEQFF	TGTGCCAGCAGCTTGAGAGCGGCTACCACCCATCGGAATGAGCAGTTCTTC
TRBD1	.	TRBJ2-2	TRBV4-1	CASSQVRGRTGELFF	TGCGCCAGCAGCCAAGTCAGGGGGCGGACCGGGGAGCTGTTTTTT
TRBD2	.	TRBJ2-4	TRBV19	CASSPRGGEDIQYF	TGTGCCAGTAGTCCCCGCGGGGGAGAGGACATTCAGTACTTC
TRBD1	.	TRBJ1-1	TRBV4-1	CASSPTGVEAFF	TGCGCCAGCAGCCCTACAGGGGTAGAAGCTTTCTTT
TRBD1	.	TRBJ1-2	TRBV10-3	CAISDPGQGPPRF	TGTGCCATCAGTGACCCGGGACAGGGGCCCCCACGCTTC
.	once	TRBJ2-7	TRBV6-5	CASSRQVKEQYF	TGTGCCAGCAGTCGACAGGTCAAGGAGCAGTACTTC
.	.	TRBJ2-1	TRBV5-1	CASSGGGGSSYNEQFF	TGCGCCAGCAGCGGAGGGGGCGGAAGCTCCTACAATGAGCAGTTCTTC
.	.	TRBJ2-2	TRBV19	CASSRSTSNTGELFF	TGTGCCAGTAGTAGATCGACTTCGAACACCGGGGAGCTGTTTTTT
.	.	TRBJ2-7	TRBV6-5	CASSYGRDKYYEQYF	TGTGCCAGCAGTTACGGCCGGGACAAATACTACGAGCAGTACTTC
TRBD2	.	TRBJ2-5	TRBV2	CASGTSGRDIETQYF	TGTGCCAGCGGGACTAGCGGGAGAGACATAGAGACCCAGTACTTC
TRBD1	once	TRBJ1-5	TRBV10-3	CAISDRDNQPQHF	TGTGCCATCAGCGACAGGGACAATCAGCCCCAGCATTTT
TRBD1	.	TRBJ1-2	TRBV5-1	CASSLNRQGEDCGYTF	TGCGCCAGCAGCTTAAACCGACAGGGGGAAGACTGTGGCTACACCTTC
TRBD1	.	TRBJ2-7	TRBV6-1	CASSVDRGPYEQYF	TGTGCCAGCAGCGTGGACAGGGGCCCTTACGAGCAGTACTTC
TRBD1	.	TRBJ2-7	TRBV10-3	CAISESRTGGDHEQYF	TGTGCCATCAGTGAGTCCAGGACAGGGGGAGACCACGAGCAGTACTTC
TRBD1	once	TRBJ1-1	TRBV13	CASSLYRGWNTEAFF	TGTGCCAGCAGCCTCTACAGGGGTTGGAACACTGAAGCTTTCTTT
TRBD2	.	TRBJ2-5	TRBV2	CASSPTSGGFRETQYF	TGTGCCAGCAGTCCGACTAGCGGGGGGTTTCGAGAGACCCAGTACTTC
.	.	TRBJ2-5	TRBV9	CASSDLRCETQYF	TGTGCCAGCAGCGACCTGAGATGTGAGACCCAGTACTTC
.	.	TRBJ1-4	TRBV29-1	CSVRNEKLFF	TGCAGCGTGCGGAATGAAAAACTGTTTTTT
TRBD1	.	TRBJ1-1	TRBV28	CASSRRRDRAEAFF	TGTGCCAGCAGTCGCCGAAGGGACAGAGCTGAAGCTTTCTTT
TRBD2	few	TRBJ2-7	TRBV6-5	CASSLPMAGGYEQYF	TGTGCCAGCAGTTTGCCCATGGCGGGGGGATACGAGCAGTACTTC
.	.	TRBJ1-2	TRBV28	CASSLGGYGYTF	TGTGCCAGCAGTTTAGGAGGGTACGGCTACACCTTC
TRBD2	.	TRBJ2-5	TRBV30	CAWSTAGEVETQYF	TGTGCCTGGAGTACGGCGGGAGAGGTCGAGACCCAGTACTTC